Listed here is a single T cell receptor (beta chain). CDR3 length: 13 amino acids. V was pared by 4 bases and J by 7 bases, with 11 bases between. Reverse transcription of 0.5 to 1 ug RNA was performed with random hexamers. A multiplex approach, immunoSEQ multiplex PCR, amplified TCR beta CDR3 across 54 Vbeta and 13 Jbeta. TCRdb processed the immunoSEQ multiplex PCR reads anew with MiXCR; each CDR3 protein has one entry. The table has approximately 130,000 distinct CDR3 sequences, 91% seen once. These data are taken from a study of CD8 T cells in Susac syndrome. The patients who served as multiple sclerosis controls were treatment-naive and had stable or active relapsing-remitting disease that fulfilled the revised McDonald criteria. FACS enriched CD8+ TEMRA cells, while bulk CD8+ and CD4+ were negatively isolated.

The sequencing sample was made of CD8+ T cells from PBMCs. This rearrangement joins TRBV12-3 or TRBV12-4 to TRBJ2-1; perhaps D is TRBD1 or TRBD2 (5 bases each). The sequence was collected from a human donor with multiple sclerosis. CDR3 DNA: TGTGCCAGCAGTTATGGGGGAATTAATGAGCAGTTCTTC. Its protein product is CASSYGGINEQFF.